The 8 T cell receptor beta chains below were found in one sample sequenced in a study of Graves' ophthalmopathy and Graves' hyperthyroidism (dated by TCRdb to the late 2010s). The sequencing machine was an Illumina HiSeq 2000. For repertoire sequencing, TCR beta CDR3 regions were amplified from RNA transcripts. HTBI primers and the Qiagen OneStep RT-PCR kit were used in a first-round RT-PCR, which was followed by a second-round multiplex PCR, size selection and purification. TCRdb reprocessed the public reads (quality trimming at Q25 with fastp, clone calling with MiXCR) and kept in-frame beta chains. When rows share a CDR3 protein, they turn into one entry using the most common DNA and genes. The table for this sample lists roughly 1.1 million distinct CDR3 sequences; roughly two fifths of them were counted only once. The ten largest account for roughly 11% of the sample. Sequencing was performed on peripheral blood or thyroid tissue (not recorded which). The receptors stem from an adult man with Graves' hyperthyroidism.

This clonotype occurred many times. The rearrangement links TRBV24-1 to TRBJ2-5; TRBD2 might be the D (5 bases). Germline values: CDR1 KGHDR, CDR2 SFDVKD. V gave up 3 bases and J gave up 5 bases, with 12 bases separating them. The CDR3 runs to 14 residues. The CDR3 reads CATSDPTSTETQYF. The CDR3 DNA is TGTGCCACCAGTGATCCCACTAGTACGGAGACCCAGTACTTC.

On this clonotype: This could be a read error, since a much larger clone is one nucleotide away. The chain combines TRBV11-2 with TRBJ1-2; no firm D call. Germline V lookup: CDR1 SGHAT, CDR2 FQNNGV. V was trimmed by 3 bases and J by 6 bases, leaving 11 bases between them. The CDR3 is made up of 13 amino acids. In DNA, the CDR3 is TGTGCCAGCAGCTTGGACCTATACGATGGCTACACCTTC. Translated: CASSLDLYDGYTF.

The chain combines TRBV7-9 with TRBJ2-7; 8 nucleotides agree with TRBD2. Germline V gene data show CDR1 as SEHNR and CDR2 as FQNEAQ (reference sequence). V was pared by 5 bases and J by 2 bases, with 11 bases of the junction left unmatched. The CDR3 has 16 amino acids. The CDR3: CASSQGPGLGPYEQYF. The CDR3, as DNA: TGTGCCAGCAGCCAGGGACCGGGACTAGGACCCTACGAGCAGTACTTC.

This clonotype was recorded once. The chain couples TRBV30 to TRBJ2-7; no firm D call. The CDR3 consists of 12 residues. V was shortened by 0 bases and J by 3 bases, with 6 bases between the two germline ends. CDR1 and CDR2 (germline): GTSNPN, SVGIG (reference sequence). Here the CDR3 reads CAWSVFGYEQYF. As DNA, the CDR3 is TGTGCCTGGAGTGTTTTTGGCTACGAGCAGTACTTC.

The sample holds many counts of this clonotype. The CDR3 protein is CASSYRRTGTGGELFF. CDR3 nucleotide sequence: TGTGCCAGCAGCTACCGACGGACAGGGACTGGGGGGGAGCTGTTTTTT. The chain has TRBV7-2 and TRBJ2-2, with TRBD1 matching over 8 bases. Germline CDR1 and CDR2: SGHTA and FQGNSA. The CDR3 has 16 amino acids. V was pared by 4 bases and J by 8 bases, with 12 bases of the junction left unmatched.

This clonotype was seen a few times. V is TRBV6-1 and J is TRBJ1-4, with D unresolved. This CDR3 has 15 residues. Looked up from germline, CDR1 is MNHNS and CDR2 is SASEGT. Trimming cost V 9 bases and J 4 bases, with 18 bases left between them. In DNA, the CDR3 is TGTGCCAGTCGAAGGTGGGCCGGACTTAATGAAAAACTGTTTTTT. As protein: CASRRWAGLNEKLFF.

At least ten counts were recorded for this clonotype. The chain has TRBV13 and TRBJ2-7, with 10 bases lining up with TRBD2. V lost 2 bases to trimming and J lost 5 bases; unmatched junction nucleotides: 9. The CDR3 totals 16 residues. The germline V gene has CDR1 PRHDT and CDR2 FYEKMQ (reference sequence). The CDR3 DNA reads TGTGCCAGCAGCTTAAGTCTAGCGGGAGATCGCGACGAGCAGTACTTC. Protein: CASSLSLAGDRDEQYF.

This clonotype has at least ten counts. The V gene is TRBV12-3 or TRBV12-4, the J gene TRBJ1-1; D call uncertain. The CDR3 has 14 residues. Trimming took off 10 bases at V and 3 bases at J, with 18 bases between the two ends. The CDR3 region is CATSPVTPDTEAFF. The CDR3 DNA reads TGTGCCACCTCACCTGTGACGCCGGACACTGAAGCTTTCTTT.